Listed below are T cell receptor beta chains from one sample, sequenced in a study of shared clonotypes between healthy human individuals. The data were produced by immunoSEQ multiplex PCR, yet TCRdb's version contains in-frame clones alone and is incomplete. The sample holds approximately 940,000 clones; approximately 80% are singletons and the top ten take about 1.5%. The sample comprised memory CD4+ T cells sorted from blood. The receptor source for this set is a man younger than 35 in good health. Both conserved end residues are part of each CDR3. A D gene is named only where the DNA matches it firmly. Not all rows give a size; the values are once, few, many and, for expanded clones, a class.

d_call	clone_size	v_call	j_call	cdr3_nt	cdr3_aa
.	many	TRBV4-2	TRBJ2-1	TGTGCCAGCAGCCAAGTGCACGGTCAAGCTGGAGACAATGAGCAGTTCTTC	CASSQVHGQAGDNEQFF
.	.	TRBV30	TRBJ1-6	TGTGCCTGGAGCGTCAATAATTCACCCCTCCACTTT	CAWSVNNSPLHF
.	.	TRBV19	TRBJ1-2	TGTGCCAGTAGGGACAGAACGGCTAGCTATGGCTACACCTTC	CASRDRTASYGYTF
TRBD1	.	TRBV30	TRBJ1-6	TGTGCCTGGACAGGGGGAAATTCACCCCTCCACTTT	CAWTGGNSPLHF
TRBD1	.	TRBV7-9	TRBJ2-3	TGTGCCAGCAGCTTGGGGGACAGGGACGCAGATACGCAGTATTTT	CASSLGDRDADTQYF
.	.	TRBV25-1	TRBJ1-3	TGTGCCAGCAGTGAAGTGGGGGCCTCCGGAAACACCATATATTTT	CASSEVGASGNTIYF
.	once	TRBV28	TRBJ2-7	TGTGCCAGCAGTTTAATCCCAGGGTTCAACGAGCAGTACTTC	CASSLIPGFNEQYF
.	.	TRBV27	TRBJ1-1	TGTGCCAGCAGTTTGACAGATTGGGCTGAAGCTTTCTTT	CASSLTDWAEAFF
.	.	TRBV5-1	TRBJ2-3	TGCGCCAGCAGTGTAAGCACAGATACGCAGTATTTT	CASSVSTDTQYF
.	.	TRBV18	TRBJ1-6	TGTGCCAGCTCACTCAACGTGGATAATTCACCCCTCCACTTT	CASSLNVDNSPLHF
TRBD1	.	TRBV7-2	TRBJ2-7	TGTGCCAGCAGCCCATCCCGGGACAGGGCCTCCTACGAGCAGTACTTC	CASSPSRDRASYEQYF
.	.	TRBV5-1	TRBJ1-2	TGCGCCAGCAGCTTGGGATTTCAAGGGGACAAACACCTCTTC	CASSLGFQGDKHLF
TRBD2	.	TRBV10-3	TRBJ2-7	TGTGCCATCAGTGAGTCTGGGGGACTAGCAGCCGAGCAGTACTTC	CAISESGGLAAEQYF
.	.	TRBV6-5	TRBJ1-1	TGTGCCAGCACCCTAGGCACTGAAGCTTTCTTT	CASTLGTEAFF
TRBD1	.	TRBV6-5	TRBJ2-1	TGTGCCAGCAGGCCCGGGACAGGGGGCTACAATGAGCAGTTCTTC	CASRPGTGGYNEQFF
.	.	TRBV15	TRBJ2-3	TGTGCCACCAGCAGAGGTGATCTACGCACAGATACGCAGTATTTT	CATSRGDLRTDTQYF
.	.	TRBV10-1	TRBJ1-3	TGCGCCAGCAGTGAGGACCTTAGTCCGGGAAACACCATATATTTT	CASSEDLSPGNTIYF
TRBD1	.	TRBV5-1	TRBJ1-1	TGCGCCAGCAGCTTGGGATTTACAGGGGGCCGCACTGAAGCTTTCTTT	CASSLGFTGGRTEAFF
.	.	TRBV5-1	TRBJ2-3	TGCGCCAGCAGTGGAAGCGGTACAAGGACAGATACGCAGTATTTT	CASSGSGTRTDTQYF
.	.	TRBV7-9	TRBJ2-1	TGTGCCAGCAGCCCACGACCTCAAAGGTCCTACAATGAGCAGTTCTTC	CASSPRPQRSYNEQFF
.	.	TRBV20-1	TRBJ2-2	TGCAGTGCTAGGGGGAACGGGGAGCTGTTTTTT	CSARGNGELFF